The 11 T cell receptor beta chains listed next were all sequenced from one sample in a study of STAT5B mutations in CD4+ large granular lymphocyte leukemia. The data were produced by immunoSEQ multiplex PCR, yet TCRdb's version contains in-frame clones alone and is incomplete. Of 20,000 to 25,000 clones in the sample, roughly 70% were seen once. Material: CD4+ T cells from blood buffy coats. All receptors derive from a human donor in good health.

A few counts support this clone. V and J are TRBV28 and TRBJ1-5; D remains ambiguous. Per the germline V gene, CDR1 is MDHEN and CDR2 is SYDVKM. The V gene lost 2 bases and the J gene lost 6 bases, with 5 bases spanning the gap. This CDR3 has 12 amino acids. This chain's CDR3 is CASSLGFQPQHF. The CDR3 DNA reads TGTGCCAGCAGTTTAGGGTTTCAGCCCCAGCATTTT.

The rearrangement uses TRBV23-1 and TRBJ1-1; D is unclear. TRBV23-1 is assigned to the ORF class and has an uncertain function. The CDR3 sequence is 12 residues long. V shed 8 bases and J shed 0 bases, with 7 bases lying between them. The CDR3 loop is CASPRVNTEAFF. DNA for the CDR3: TGCGCCAGCCCGAGGGTGAACACTGAAGCTTTCTTT.

In this sample, this clone turned up once. CDR3 sequence reads: CASLGVYEQYF. CDR3 nucleotides: TGTGCCAGCCTGGGGGTCTACGAGCAGTACTTC. This chain uses TRBV28 with TRBJ2-7; D may be TRBD1 or TRBD2 (5 bases each). The CDR3 is 11 amino acids. CDR1 is MDHEN and CDR2 is SYDVKM in the germline V gene. Deletions cut 8 bases from V and 3 bases from J, with 8 bases between.

The chain recombines TRBV7-2 with TRBJ2-5; 7 nucleotides match TRBD2. The DNA end is more similar to TRBJ2-7, so the J call may be wrong. The CDR3 has 14 residues. Germline lookup yields CDR1 SGHTA and CDR2 FQGNSA. The CDR3 DNA reads as TGTGCCAGCAGCCCACAGCGGGGAACCTACGAGCAGTACTTC. Protein sequence: CASSPQRGTYEQYF.

A few counts support this clone. The chain is built from TRBV7-9 and TRBJ1-2, with D possibly being TRBD1 (6 bases). The CDR3 loop spans 17 amino acids. Trimming removed 5 bases at V and 4 bases at J, with 23 bases between. Germline lookup yields CDR1 SEHNR and CDR2 FQNEAQ (reference sequence). CDR3 DNA sequence: TGTGCCAGCAGCGAAAGACGCGCCCTCGGAGGGGGCTATGGCTACACCTTC. Protein sequence: CASSERRALGGGYGYTF.

The CDR3 sequence: CASSSQLEWAQETQYF. The CDR3 DNA is TGTGCCAGCAGCTCTCAACTAGAATGGGCCCAAGAGACCCAGTACTTC. The chain recombines TRBV5-4 with TRBJ2-5, with D possibly TRBD2 on 5 matching bases. V was trimmed by 3 bases and J by 1 base, leaving 16 bases between them. The germline V gene encodes CDR1 SGHNT and CDR2 YYREEE (reference sequence). There are 16 residues in the CDR3.

This clone was observed a handful of times. V and J are TRBV28 and TRBJ1-1; 8 bases line up with TRBD1. CDR3 length: 12 residues. The germline V gene has CDR1 MDHEN and CDR2 SYDVKM. The junction had 2 bases not matched to a gene; V was cut back by 1 base and J by 10 bases. The chain's CDR3 is CASSLYGQGAFF. As DNA, the CDR3 is TGTGCCAGCAGTTTATACGGACAGGGAGCTTTCTTT.

This rearrangement joins TRBV27 to TRBJ2-7; TRBD1 agrees at 7 bases. The junction had 13 bases not matched to a gene; V was cut back by 5 bases and J by 6 bases. Per germline, CDR1 MNHEY and CDR2 SMNVEV (reference sequence). The CDR3 sequence is 15 residues long. CDR3 DNA: TGTGCCAGCAGTCTCCGAGGGACAGTATTGTTCGAGCAGTACTTC. It specifies CASSLRGTVLFEQYF.

The rearrangement uses TRBV19 and TRBJ1-5; D uncertain. With 7 bases removed from V and 4 bases from J, the gap between germline ends came to 5 bases. The CDR3 consists of 11 residues. Germline lookup yields CDR1 LNHDA and CDR2 SQIVND (reference sequence). CDR3 amino acids: CASTRNQPQHF. The CDR3, as DNA: TGTGCCAGTACCAGAAATCAGCCCCAGCATTTT. The variable domain in full, with the rest retrieved from reference TRBV19 and TRBJ1-5, is DGGITQSPKYLFRKEGQNVTLSCEQNLNHDAMYWYRQDPGQGLRLIYYSQIVNDFQKGDIAEGYSVSREKKESFPLTVTSAQKNPTAFYLCASTRNQPQHFGDGTRLSIL.

V and J are TRBV6-1 and TRBJ1-2; no clear D gene. The V and J ends lost 7 bases and 8 bases respectively, with 14 bases between them. Germline assignment: CDR1 MNHNS and CDR2 SASEGT. This CDR3 has 12 amino acids. CDR3 nucleotides: TGTGCCAGCACCGCAGCCGACGGCGGCTACACCTTC. Its protein is CASTAADGGYTF.

V and J are TRBV5-4 and TRBJ2-5, with D possibly called TRBD1 or TRBD2 (7 bases each). The germline V gene encodes CDR1 SGHNT and CDR2 YYREEE (reference sequence). V was pared by 4 bases and J by 4 bases, with 20 bases between. CDR3 length: 16 amino acids. CDR3: CASSNDREGRGETQYF. The DNA for the CDR3 is TGTGCCAGCAGCAACGACAGGGAGGGTAGGGGAGAGACCCAGTACTTC.